This T cell receptor beta chain is drawn from a study of blood T cell repertoires in COVID-19. Study-level background: Sample material is recorded as cDNA or gDNA derived from T cells, B-cell-depleted T cells, or PBMCs.

Trimming cost V 1 base and J 11 bases, with 12 bases left between them. Germline V gives CDR1 MDHEN, CDR2 SYDVKM. CDR3 size: 13 residues. Generated by immunoSEQ multiplex PCR, the TCRdb table keeps only in-frame clones and is missing some. The sample yields hundreds of thousands of clones, roughly 91% seen once. Specimen: peripheral blood. The sequence was obtained from a woman between 25 and 40 years old with COVID-19, enrolled during active disease. This rearrangement joins TRBV28 to TRBJ2-1; the D gene is possibly TRBD2 (6 bases). Here the CDR3 reads CASSLSGGKKQFF. As DNA, the CDR3 is TGTGCCAGCAGTTTATCCGGGGGTAAAAAGCAGTTCTTC.